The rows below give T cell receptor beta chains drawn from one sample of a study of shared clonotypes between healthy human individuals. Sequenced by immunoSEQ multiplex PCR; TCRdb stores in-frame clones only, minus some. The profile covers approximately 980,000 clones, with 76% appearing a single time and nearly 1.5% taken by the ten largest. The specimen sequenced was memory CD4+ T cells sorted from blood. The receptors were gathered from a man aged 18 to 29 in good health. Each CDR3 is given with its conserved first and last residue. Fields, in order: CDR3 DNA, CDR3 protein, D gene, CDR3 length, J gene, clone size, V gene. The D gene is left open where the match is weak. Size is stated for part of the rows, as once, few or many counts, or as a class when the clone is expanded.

TGTGCCAGCAGCCCGGGACGAGGGGCGAAGACCCAGTACTTC CASSPGRGAKTQYF - 14 TRBJ2-5 - TRBV11-3
TGTGCCAGTCATGAAGGGAAGGAAAAACTGTTTTTT CASHEGKEKLFF - 12 TRBJ1-4 - TRBV18
TGTGCCAGAAGTAGCGGGAGAGGGGCAGATACGCAGTATTTT CARSSGRGADTQYF TRBD2 14 TRBJ2-3 - TRBV19
TGTGCCAGCAGCCTCAATTCGAGGGACGAGCAGTACTTC CASSLNSRDEQYF - 13 TRBJ2-7 - TRBV7-9
TGTGCCAGCAGTGAGCAGGGGCTGATCTACAATGAGCAGTTCTTC CASSEQGLIYNEQFF - 15 TRBJ2-1 - TRBV2
TGTGCCAGCAGCGTAGGGCAGGGGAACTCACCCCTCCACTTT CASSVGQGNSPLHF - 14 TRBJ1-6 few TRBV9
TGCGCCAGCAGTGAGAAGGTTGCAGGGGGCCGGGATGAGCAGTTCTTC CASSEKVAGGRDEQFF TRBD1 16 TRBJ2-1 many TRBV10-1
TGTGCCAGCAGCTTAGCCGGGACCTGGGAGACCCAGTACTTC CASSLAGTWETQYF - 14 TRBJ2-5 - TRBV7-2
TGTGCCAGCAGCTTGGCGGGGGCTGGTTCACCCCTCCACTTT CASSLAGAGSPLHF - 14 TRBJ1-6 - TRBV5-6
TGTGCCAGCAGCGTAGGTTTGGGAGGAGGAGAGACCCAGTACTTC CASSVGLGGGETQYF - 15 TRBJ2-5 many TRBV9
TGCGCCAGCAGCTTGGTCATCTCGAACACCGGGGAGCTGTTTTTT CASSLVISNTGELFF - 15 TRBJ2-2 - TRBV5-1
TGTGCCAGCCGAGAGGGGGCGAGGGGAAACACCATATATTTT CASREGARGNTIYF TRBD1 14 TRBJ1-3 few TRBV6-6
TGTGCCAGCAGTACGGACACCGGGTACTACGAGCAGTACTTC CASSTDTGYYEQYF - 14 TRBJ2-7 - TRBV6-1
TGTGCCAGCAGCTTAACTAGCGGGACATACACAGATACGCAGTATTTT CASSLTSGTYTDTQYF TRBD2 16 TRBJ2-3 few TRBV7-2
TGTGCCAGCTCTCCCGGGGCTAACTATGGCTACACCTTC CASSPGANYGYTF - 13 TRBJ1-2 - TRBV18
TGTGCCAGCAGGGAGGGCGGGACAGGAGGTTTGTGGAACACCGGGGAGCTGTTTTTT CASREGGTGGLWNTGELFF TRBD1 19 TRBJ2-2 - TRBV28
TGTGCCTGGGGGGTGGTCGGGGAGCTGTTTTTT CAWGVVGELFF - 11 TRBJ2-2 - TRBV30
TGTGCCAGCAGGGGGACTAGCATTAATTCGGGGGATACGCAGTATTTT CASRGTSINSGDTQYF TRBD2 16 TRBJ2-3 - TRBV5-6
TGTGCCAGCTCACCGCTCAGGGCCCTTGATCAGCCCCAGCATTTT CASSPLRALDQPQHF - 15 TRBJ1-5 - TRBV18
TGTGCCAGCAGCTTTACAGGGGGGGAGACCCAGTACTTC CASSFTGGETQYF TRBD1 13 TRBJ2-5 - TRBV11-2
TGTGCCAGCAGCTTGGGAAGTGGAGCGGCCCAAGAGACCCAGTACTTC CASSLGSGAAQETQYF - 16 TRBJ2-5 - TRBV5-4
TGTGCCAGCAGCTTAGTTAGTTCCTACGAGCAGTACTTC CASSLVSSYEQYF - 13 TRBJ2-7 - TRBV11-2
TGTGCCAGCAGCATCAATAGGGTGGCCAAAAACATTCAGTACTTC CASSINRVAKNIQYF - 15 TRBJ2-4 - TRBV6-1
TGTGCCAGCAGTGAAGCGCCGGGGACATGGAGGCTATTT CASSEAPGTWRLF - 13 TRBJ1-1 - TRBV6-1
TGTGCCAGTAGTTCAAGGACAGGCACCTCTGGGGCCAACGTCCTGACTTTC CASSSRTGTSGANVLTF TRBD1 17 TRBJ2-6 - TRBV19
TGTGCCAGCCTCTCGGTTGGGCTTGGGAACTATGGCTACACCTTC CASLSVGLGNYGYTF - 15 TRBJ1-2 - TRBV2
TGTGCCAGCACCGTGGGGGGCCCCCTCTTATTCTATGGCTACACCTTC CASTVGGPLLFYGYTF - 16 TRBJ1-2 - TRBV7-9
TGTGCCAGCAGCTTCGGGCCCCGCTACGATGAGCAGTTCTTC CASSFGPRYDEQFF - 14 TRBJ2-1 few TRBV7-2
TGCGCCAGCAGCCCCCCTCCGGGGAACCCTAGCACAGATACGCAGTATTTT CASSPPPGNPSTDTQYF - 17 TRBJ2-3 - TRBV4-1
TGTGCTAGCAGCCCAGCCGGAGGAGATACGCAGTATTTT CASSPAGGDTQYF - 13 TRBJ2-3 - TRBV7-7
TGTGCCAGCAGCTTAGCCGCCGTAGGGGATTCACCCCTCCACTTT CASSLAAVGDSPLHF - 15 TRBJ1-6 - TRBV11-2
TGCGCCAGCAGCCTGGACAGGTACGAGCAGTACTTC CASSLDRYEQYF TRBD1 12 TRBJ2-7 - TRBV4-1
TGTGCCACCAGCAGAGAGTGGGGCGAGCAGTACTTC CATSREWGEQYF - 12 TRBJ2-7 - TRBV15
TGTGCCAGCTCACCGATCCCTCGAGCGGGCTACGAGCAGTACTTC CASSPIPRAGYEQYF - 15 TRBJ2-7 - TRBV18
TGTGCCAGCAGCCCCGGGACAGGAGGAACAGCGGGGGACACTGAAGCTTTCTTT CASSPGTGGTAGDTEAFF TRBD1 18 TRBJ1-1 - TRBV7-9
TGTGCCAGCAGTTCAAGAGTCAGCTCTGGAAACACCATATATTTT CASSSRVSSGNTIYF - 15 TRBJ1-3 - TRBV28
TGCGCCAGCAGCTCCGACAGCAGACCCGACAATGAGCAGTTCTTC CASSSDSRPDNEQFF - 15 TRBJ2-1 - TRBV5-1
TGTGCCAGTAGTATGATTTACAAGTCCTACGAGCAGTACTTC CASSMIYKSYEQYF - 14 TRBJ2-7 - TRBV19
TGTGCCAGCAGTACCAATTCCGGGTACGCTAATGAAAAACTGTTTTTT CASSTNSGYANEKLFF - 16 TRBJ1-4 once TRBV28
TGTGCCAGCAGTTTTGCCCCGAGCGAAGCTTTCTTT CASSFAPSEAFF - 12 TRBJ1-1 - TRBV28
TGCGCCAGCAGCTTGAACGGACTAAGCTCCTACAATGAGCAGTTCTTC CASSLNGLSSYNEQFF - 16 TRBJ2-1 - TRBV5-1
TGCGCCAGCAGCTCAGGGACTAGCCGAACAGATACGCAGTATTTT CASSSGTSRTDTQYF TRBD2 15 TRBJ2-3 - TRBV5-1
TGTGCCAGCAGCTTAATCCAGGATAATTCACCCCTCCACTTT CASSLIQDNSPLHF - 14 TRBJ1-6 few TRBV7-9
TGTGCCAGCAGTTATACGACAGTTCAGCCCCAGCATTTT CASSYTTVQPQHF - 13 TRBJ1-5 - TRBV6-6
TGTGCCACCGGGACAGGGATAAATCAGCCCCAGCATTTT CATGTGINQPQHF TRBD1 13 TRBJ1-5 - TRBV2
TGCGCCAGCAGCTTGGGACAGGACAACAATGAGCAGTTCTTC CASSLGQDNNEQFF - 14 TRBJ2-1 - TRBV5-1
TGCGCCAGCAGCCAAGGGAGTACCGGGGGTATCTATGAGCAGTTCTTC CASSQGSTGGIYEQFF - 16 TRBJ2-1 - TRBV4-1
TGTGCCAGCACCCTAAGGTCCCAGGGGAATGAGCAGTTCTTC CASTLRSQGNEQFF - 14 TRBJ2-1 many TRBV6-1
TGTGCCATCAGTGAGTCAAGCCCAACTAGCGGGAGTAGGTCCTACGAGCAGTACTTC CAISESSPTSGSRSYEQYF TRBD2 19 TRBJ2-7 - TRBV10-3
TGTGCCAGCAGTTTAAAACCGACACTCACAGATACGCAGTATTTT CASSLKPTLTDTQYF - 15 TRBJ2-3 - TRBV6-5
TGTGCCAGCAGCTTAGAGGTAGACTCACCCCTCCACTTT CASSLEVDSPLHF - 13 TRBJ1-6 few TRBV7-9
TGTGCCAGCAGTTACTCGGTTGCAGGCGGCTACACCTTC CASSYSVAGGYTF - 13 TRBJ1-2 - TRBV6-5
TGTGCCATCGGAGGACGCGGTACCCAAAATAATTCACCCCTCCACTTT CAIGGRGTQNNSPLHF - 16 TRBJ1-6 - TRBV10-3